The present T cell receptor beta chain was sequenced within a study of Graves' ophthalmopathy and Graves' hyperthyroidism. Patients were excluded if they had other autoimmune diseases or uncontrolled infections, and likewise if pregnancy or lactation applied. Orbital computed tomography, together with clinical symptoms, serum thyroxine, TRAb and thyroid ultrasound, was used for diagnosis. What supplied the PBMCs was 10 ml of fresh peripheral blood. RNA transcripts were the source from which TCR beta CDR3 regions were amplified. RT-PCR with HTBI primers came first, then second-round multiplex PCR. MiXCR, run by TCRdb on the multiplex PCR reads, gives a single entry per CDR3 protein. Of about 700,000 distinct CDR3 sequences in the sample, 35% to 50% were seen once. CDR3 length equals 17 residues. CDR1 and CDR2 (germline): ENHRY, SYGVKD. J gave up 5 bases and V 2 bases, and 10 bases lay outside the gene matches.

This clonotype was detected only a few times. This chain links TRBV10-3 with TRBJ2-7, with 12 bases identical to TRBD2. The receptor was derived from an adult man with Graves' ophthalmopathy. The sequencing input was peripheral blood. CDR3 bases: TGTGCCATCAGTGAGACGACTAGCGGGAGTGTTGCCGACGAGCAGTACTTC. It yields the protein CAISETTSGSVADEQYF.